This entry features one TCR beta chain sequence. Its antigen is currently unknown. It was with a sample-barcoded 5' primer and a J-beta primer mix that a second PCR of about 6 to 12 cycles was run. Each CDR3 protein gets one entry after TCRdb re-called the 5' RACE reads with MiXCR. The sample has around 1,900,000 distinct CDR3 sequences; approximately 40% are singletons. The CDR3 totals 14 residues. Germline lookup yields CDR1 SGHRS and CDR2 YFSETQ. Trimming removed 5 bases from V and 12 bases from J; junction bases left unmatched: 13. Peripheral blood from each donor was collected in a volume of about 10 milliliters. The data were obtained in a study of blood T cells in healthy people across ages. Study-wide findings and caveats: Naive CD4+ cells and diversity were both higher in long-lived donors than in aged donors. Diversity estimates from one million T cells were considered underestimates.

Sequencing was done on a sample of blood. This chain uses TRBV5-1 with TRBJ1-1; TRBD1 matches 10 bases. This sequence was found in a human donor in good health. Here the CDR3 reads CASSSTTGGSETFF. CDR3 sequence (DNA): TGCGCCAGCAGTTCGACGACAGGGGGCTCCGAAACTTTCTTT. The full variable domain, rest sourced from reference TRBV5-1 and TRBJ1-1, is KAGVTQTPRYLIKTRGQQVTLSCSPISGHRSVSWYQQTPGQGLQFLFEYFSETQRNKGNFPGRFSGRQFSNSRSEMNVSTLELGDSALYLCASSSTTGGSETFFGQGTRLTVV.